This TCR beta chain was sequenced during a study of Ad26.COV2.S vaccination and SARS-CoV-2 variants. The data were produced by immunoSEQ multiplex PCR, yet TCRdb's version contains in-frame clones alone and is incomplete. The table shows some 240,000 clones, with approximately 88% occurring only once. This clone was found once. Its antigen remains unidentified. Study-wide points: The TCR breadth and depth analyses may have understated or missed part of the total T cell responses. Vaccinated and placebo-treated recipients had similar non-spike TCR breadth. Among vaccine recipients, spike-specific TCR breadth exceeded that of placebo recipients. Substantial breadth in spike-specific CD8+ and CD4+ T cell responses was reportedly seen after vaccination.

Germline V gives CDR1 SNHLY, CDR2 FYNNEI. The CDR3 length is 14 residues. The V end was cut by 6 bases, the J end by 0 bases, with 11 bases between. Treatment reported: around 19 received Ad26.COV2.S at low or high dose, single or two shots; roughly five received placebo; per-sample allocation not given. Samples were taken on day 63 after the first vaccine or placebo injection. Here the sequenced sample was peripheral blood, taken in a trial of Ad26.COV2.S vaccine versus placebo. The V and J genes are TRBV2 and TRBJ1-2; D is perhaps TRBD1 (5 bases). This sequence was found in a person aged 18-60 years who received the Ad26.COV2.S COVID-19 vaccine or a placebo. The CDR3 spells CASRGDSANYGYTF. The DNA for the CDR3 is TGTGCCAGCAGGGGAGACAGTGCTAACTATGGCTACACCTTC. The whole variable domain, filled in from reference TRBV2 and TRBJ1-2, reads EPEVTQTPSHQVTQMGQEVILRCVPISNHLYFYWYRQILGQKVEFLVSFYNNEISEKSEIFDDQFSVERPDGSNFTLKIRSTKLEDSAMYFCASRGDSANYGYTFGSGTRLTVV.